These 11 T cell receptor beta chains came from one sample sequenced in a study of blood T cell repertoires in COVID-19. Here immunoSEQ multiplex PCR was the method, and the copy in TCRdb shows in-frame clones only, minus some. The sample consists of about 310,000 clones, roughly 89% of them appearing once. The specimen was PBMCs or T cells enriched from blood (not recorded which). The receptors were sampled from a woman younger than 45 who had recovered from COVID-19.

The chain is built from TRBV5-1 and TRBJ2-5, with D unresolved. The CDR3 consists of 15 residues. The V gene's germline CDR1 is SGHRS and CDR2 YFSETQ. V gave up 0 bases and J gave up 5 bases, with 14 bases separating them. CDR3 bases: TGCGCCAGCAGCTTGGGCACAATAGCCGGGGAGACCCAGTACTTC. Protein sequence: CASSLGTIAGETQYF.

This chain joins TRBV18 and TRBJ2-1; perhaps TRBD1 as D (5 bases). The CDR3 totals 16 residues. Germline assignment: CDR1 KGHSH and CDR2 LQKENI. Trimming shortened V by 3 bases and J by 8 bases, and 20 bases separated the two germline ends. The CDR3: CASSPIQAFSSDEQFF. CDR3 sequence (DNA): TGTGCCAGCTCACCGATACAGGCTTTTTCATCCGATGAGCAGTTCTTC.

This rearrangement joins TRBV28 to TRBJ1-3; 8 bases map to TRBD1. The trim removed 5 bases at V and 5 bases at J, leaving 5 bases unmatched. Germline CDR1 MDHEN, CDR2 SYDVKM. The CDR3 length is 14 residues. Here the CDR3 DNA reads TGTGCCAGCAGTCCTTGGACAGGGAGAAACACCATATATTTT. Translating gives CASSPWTGRNTIYF.

The chain recombines TRBV5-1 with TRBJ1-1; 10 bases are a match to TRBD1. Germline assignment: CDR1 SGHRS and CDR2 YFSETQ. V shed 4 bases and J 7 bases; nucleotides not matched to a gene: 4. CDR3 length: 13 amino acids. In nucleotides, the CDR3 is TGCGCCAGCAGCCATGGACAGGGGGTTGAAGCTTTCTTT. Its translation is CASSHGQGVEAFF.

The J gene is TRBJ1-1, the V gene TRBV4-1; TRBD1 might be the D (5 bases). The germline V and J ends were trimmed by 4 bases and 8 bases, with 17 bases remaining between them. In germline, CDR1 is MGHRA, CDR2 YSYEKL. The CDR3 has 14 residues. The CDR3 region is CASSPGIRGPEAFF. The CDR3 bases are TGCGCCAGCAGCCCGGGTATTAGGGGTCCGGAAGCTTTCTTT.

V usage is TRBV18 and J usage is TRBJ1-1, with TRBD1 matching over 7 bases. There are 17 residues in the CDR3. V dropped 1 base and J dropped 1; count of bases not matched to a gene: 9. Germline V lookup: CDR1 KGHSH, CDR2 LQKENI. The CDR3 region is CASSPQRGTAQNTEAFF. The CDR3 DNA sequence: TGTGCCAGCTCACCACAACGCGGGACAGCCCAGAACACTGAAGCTTTCTTT.

This clone was seen a handful of times. The chain joins TRBV10-1 to TRBJ2-2; no reliable D call. Trimming took off 2 bases at V and 1 base at J, with 5 bases between the two ends. The CDR3 contains 14 residues. Germline V CDR1 and CDR2: WNHNN, SYGVQD (reference sequence). The CDR3 is CASSETGNTGELFF. For the CDR3, the DNA is TGCGCCAGCAGTGAGACTGGGAACACCGGGGAGCTGTTTTTT.

This chain joins TRBV18 and TRBJ2-7; perhaps TRBD1 as D (6 bases). Trimming took off 3 bases at V and 1 base at J, with 16 bases between the two ends. This CDR3 has 16 residues. Germline V gene data show CDR1 as KGHSH and CDR2 as LQKENI. CDR3 residues: CASSPSDRTVSYEQYF. CDR3 coding DNA: TGTGCCAGCTCACCTTCGGACAGAACAGTATCCTACGAGCAGTACTTC.

The J gene is TRBJ2-7, the V gene TRBV3-1 (or the pseudogene TRBV3-2); D is perhaps TRBD1 (5 bases). Germline V CDR1 and CDR2: LGHDT, YNNKEL (reference sequence). The germline V and J ends were trimmed by 0 bases and 2 bases, with 20 bases remaining between them. This CDR3 spans 18 amino acids. The CDR3 sequence: CASSQENSFLPGTYEQYF. The CDR3 DNA reads TGTGCCAGCAGCCAAGAGAATAGTTTTTTGCCAGGGACCTACGAGCAGTACTTC.

The V call is TRBV10-1, the J call TRBJ2-2; 7 nucleotides match TRBD1. The CDR3 covers 13 residues. V lost 6 bases, J lost 6 bases, and 4 bases stayed unmatched. CDR1 is WNHNN and CDR2 is SYGVQD in the germline V gene (reference sequence). As DNA, the CDR3 is TGCGCCAGCAGCGGACAGGTGGCCGGGGAGCTGTTTTTT. This gives the protein CASSGQVAGELFF.

The chain combines TRBV7-9 with TRBJ2-3; D is unresolved. The V gene's germline CDR1 is SEHNR and CDR2 FQNEAQ (reference sequence). The germline V and J ends were trimmed by 10 bases and 5 bases, with 13 bases remaining between them. There are 12 residues in the CDR3. The chain's CDR3 is CATWRFGDTQYF. CDR3 coding DNA: TGTGCCACCTGGAGATTTGGAGATACGCAGTATTTT.